Listed below are T cell receptor beta chains from one sample, sequenced in a study of siplizumab effects on memory and regulatory T cells. Sequencing used immunoSEQ multiplex PCR; TCRdb keeps in-frame clones, though not all of them. The sample consists of 95,000 to 100,000 clones, around 90% of them appearing once. The specimen sequenced was non-Treg CD4+ T cells sorted from blood. The receptor set was obtained from a human donor in good health. Each CDR3 is given with its conserved first and last residue. D genes are given only for firm matches. For some rows the clone size is stated as once, few or many, or as a class when expanded; others skip it.

J: TRBJ1-4
V: TRBV6-5
size: .
D: .
CDR3: CASSFFHAANEKLFF
DNA: TGTGCCAGCAGTTTCTTCCACGCGGCTAATGAAAAACTGTTTTTT

J: TRBJ2-7
V: TRBV6-6
size: .
D: TRBD1
CDR3: CASRPGQGLEQYF
DNA: TGTGCCAGCAGGCCCGGACAGGGTCTCGAGCAGTACTTC

J: TRBJ1-5
V: TRBV27
size: .
D: .
CDR3: CASQARNRGGNQPQHF
DNA: TGTGCCAGCCAAGCCCGGAATCGGGGTGGCAATCAGCCCCAGCATTTT

J: TRBJ2-1
V: TRBV7-8
size: .
D: .
CDR3: CASSLSEAGLIYNEQFF
DNA: TGTGCCAGCAGCCTTAGCGAGGCAGGGCTGATCTACAATGAGCAGTTCTTC

J: TRBJ2-1
V: TRBV6-1
size: .
D: TRBD2
CDR3: CAHRPAGGNEQFF
DNA: TGTGCCCACCGGCCAGCGGGAGGTAATGAGCAGTTCTTC

J: TRBJ2-3
V: TRBV10-1
size: .
D: .
CDR3: CASSPGTTDTQYF
DNA: TGCGCCAGCAGTCCAGGGACCACAGATACGCAGTATTTT

J: TRBJ2-2
V: TRBV6-4
size: .
D: .
CDR3: CASSTRTDSTGELFF
DNA: TGTGCCAGCAGTACCAGGACGGACAGTACCGGGGAGCTGTTTTTT

J: TRBJ2-3
V: TRBV5-1
size: .
D: TRBD2
CDR3: CASSYNSGSTDTQYF
DNA: TGCGCCAGCAGCTACAATAGCGGGAGCACAGATACGCAGTATTTT

J: TRBJ1-5
V: TRBV19
size: .
D: .
CDR3: CASSMVGRPQHF
DNA: TGTGCCAGTAGTATGGTTGGGAGGCCCCAGCATTTT

J: TRBJ2-5
V: TRBV4-3
size: .
D: TRBD1
CDR3: CASSQTGQGAPPQETQYF
DNA: TGCGCCAGCAGCCAAACGGGACAGGGGGCACCCCCTCAAGAGACCCAGTACTTC

J: TRBJ1-5
V: TRBV6-6
size: .
D: TRBD1
CDR3: CASSYSTGRNQPQHF
DNA: TGTGCCAGCAGTTACTCGACAGGGCGGAATCAGCCCCAGCATTTT

J: TRBJ2-2
V: TRBV5-1
size: .
D: TRBD2
CDR3: CASSFTSGKGGELFF
DNA: TGCGCCAGCAGTTTCACTAGCGGGAAGGGCGGGGAGCTGTTTTTT

J: TRBJ2-3
V: TRBV29-1
size: .
D: TRBD2
CDR3: CSVEGTSGGTDTQYF
DNA: TGCAGCGTCGAGGGGACTAGCGGGGGCACAGATACGCAGTATTTT

J: TRBJ2-5
V: TRBV5-1
size: .
D: TRBD1
CDR3: CASSLGGTGVKTQYF
DNA: TGCGCCAGCAGCTTGGGTGGGACAGGGGTAAAGACCCAGTACTTC

J: TRBJ1-3
V: TRBV19
size: .
D: TRBD1
CDR3: CASSIGQGGFGNTIYF
DNA: TGTGCCAGTAGTATTGGACAGGGGGGATTCGGAAACACCATATATTTT

J: TRBJ2-3
V: TRBV6-5
size: .
D: .
CDR3: CASGQSATQYF
DNA: TGTGCCAGCGGACAAAGCGCAACGCAGTATTTT

J: TRBJ2-1
V: TRBV28
size: .
D: .
CDR3: CASSLWAPDNEQFF
DNA: TGTGCCAGCAGTTTGTGGGCGCCGGACAATGAGCAGTTCTTC

J: TRBJ1-4
V: TRBV6-6
size: .
D: .
CDR3: CASSYGDELFF
DNA: TGTGCCAGCAGTTACGGGGACGAACTGTTTTTT

J: TRBJ2-2
V: TRBV14
size: .
D: TRBD1
CDR3: CASSQTSGTGFLQAGELFF
DNA: TGTGCCAGCAGCCAGACCTCCGGGACAGGGTTTCTCCAAGCCGGGGAGCTGTTTTTT

J: TRBJ2-3
V: TRBV30
size: .
D: .
CDR3: CAWSVGGSGPDTQYF
DNA: TGTGCCTGGAGTGTCGGTGGGAGCGGCCCAGATACGCAGTATTTT

J: TRBJ2-7
V: TRBV6-1
size: .
D: .
CDR3: CASSAHSIVMSEQYF
DNA: TGTGCCAGCAGTGCACACAGCATTGTAATGTCCGAGCAGTACTTC

J: TRBJ2-7
V: TRBV7-8
size: .
D: .
CDR3: CASSWDQIGDEQYF
DNA: TGTGCCAGCAGCTGGGACCAAATAGGGGACGAGCAGTACTTC

J: TRBJ1-1
V: TRBV29-1
size: .
D: .
CDR3: CSVSRLMNTEAFF
DNA: TGCAGCGTCTCACGTCTCATGAACACTGAAGCTTTCTTT

J: TRBJ2-3
V: TRBV11-2
size: .
D: .
CDR3: CASSRGEGAIGTDTQYF
DNA: TGTGCCAGCAGCAGGGGGGAGGGGGCTATTGGGACAGATACGCAGTATTTT

J: TRBJ1-1
V: TRBV19
size: few
D: .
CDR3: CASGAGTAFF
DNA: TGTGCCAGTGGTGCAGGGACAGCTTTCTTT

J: TRBJ2-7
V: TRBV27
size: .
D: .
CDR3: CASRTPIRVGRTLSYEQYF
DNA: TGTGCCAGCAGGACCCCCATCCGGGTGGGCAGGACACTCTCCTACGAGCAGTACTTC

J: TRBJ2-3
V: TRBV11-2
size: .
D: .
CDR3: CASTKAGPDTQYF
DNA: TGTGCCAGCACCAAGGCGGGACCAGATACGCAGTATTTT

J: TRBJ1-1
V: TRBV5-6
size: .
D: .
CDR3: CASSPLSLNTEAFF
DNA: TGTGCCAGCAGCCCCCTAAGTTTGAACACTGAAGCTTTCTTT

J: TRBJ1-2
V: TRBV9
size: .
D: .
CDR3: CASSYLGDGNYGYTF
DNA: TGTGCCAGCAGTTACTTAGGGGACGGTAACTATGGCTACACCTTC

J: TRBJ2-7
V: TRBV6-5
size: .
D: TRBD2
CDR3: CASSPRIGGSYEQYF
DNA: TGTGCCAGCAGCCCCCGAATCGGGGGGTCCTACGAGCAGTACTTC

J: TRBJ1-1
V: TRBV9
size: .
D: .
CDR3: CASSVGEGAAEAFF
DNA: TGTGCCAGCAGCGTAGGGGAAGGTGCCGCTGAAGCTTTCTTT

J: TRBJ2-1
V: TRBV27
size: .
D: .
CDR3: CASRWGQANEQFF
DNA: TGTGCCAGCAGGTGGGGTCAGGCCAATGAGCAGTTCTTC

J: TRBJ1-1
V: TRBV30
size: many
D: TRBD1
CDR3: CAWSSGRGLTEAFF
DNA: TGTGCCTGGAGCTCGGGGAGGGGGCTCACTGAAGCTTTCTTT

J: TRBJ1-1
V: TRBV7-9
size: .
D: TRBD1
CDR3: CASSLTGGGTEAFF
DNA: TGTGCCAGCAGCTTAACAGGGGGCGGAACTGAAGCTTTCTTT

J: TRBJ1-5
V: TRBV6-5
size: .
D: .
CDR3: CASRLDSNQPQHF
DNA: TGTGCCAGCCGCCTGGATAGCAATCAGCCCCAGCATTTT

J: TRBJ1-1
V: TRBV2
size: once
D: .
CDR3: CASIWFTEAFF
DNA: TGTGCCAGCATTTGGTTCACTGAAGCTTTCTTT

J: TRBJ2-3
V: TRBV7-2
size: .
D: .
CDR3: CASSLRGVRTDTQYF
DNA: TGTGCCAGCAGCTTGCGGGGAGTTCGCACAGATACGCAGTATTTT

J: TRBJ1-1
V: TRBV10-1
size: .
D: TRBD1
CDR3: CASRPGTDLNTEAFF
DNA: TGCGCCAGCAGACCCGGGACAGACTTGAACACTGAAGCTTTCTTT

J: TRBJ2-3
V: TRBV7-2
size: .
D: TRBD1
CDR3: CASSLQTGGNTQYF
DNA: TGTGCCAGCAGCTTACAAACAGGGGGGAATACGCAGTATTTT

J: TRBJ1-1
V: TRBV5-1
size: .
D: .
CDR3: CASSLGTANTEAFF
DNA: TGCGCCAGCAGCTTGGGTACAGCGAACACTGAAGCTTTCTTT

J: TRBJ2-1
V: TRBV28
size: .
D: .
CDR3: CASSLMEQFF
DNA: TGTGCCAGCAGCCTTATGGAGCAGTTCTTC

J: TRBJ1-1
V: TRBV4-3
size: .
D: .
CDR3: CASSQSSRRNTEAFF
DNA: TGCGCCAGCAGCCAGTCATCCAGGAGGAACACTGAAGCTTTCTTT

J: TRBJ2-3
V: TRBV5-4
size: .
D: .
CDR3: CASSFPSTGASTDTQYF
DNA: TGTGCCAGCAGCTTTCCTTCAACCGGTGCTAGCACAGATACGCAGTATTTT

J: TRBJ2-2
V: TRBV21-1
size: .
D: .
CDR3: CASSKCPSTGELFF
DNA: TGTGCCAGCAGCAAATGCCCTTCCACCGGGGAGCTGTTTTTT

J: TRBJ2-1
V: TRBV30
size: .
D: .
CDR3: CAWNQQGGEQFF
DNA: TGTGCCTGGAATCAACAGGGAGGTGAGCAGTTCTTC

J: TRBJ2-6
V: TRBV19
size: .
D: TRBD2
CDR3: CASSLGRGGVAGANVLTF
DNA: TGTGCCAGTAGTCTAGGGAGGGGCGGGGTAGCTGGGGCCAACGTCCTGACTTTC

J: TRBJ2-3
V: TRBV2
size: once
D: .
CDR3: CASGRVDRRTDTQYF
DNA: TGTGCCAGCGGCCGAGTTGACCGCCGCACAGATACGCAGTATTTT

J: TRBJ2-1
V: TRBV4-1
size: .
D: .
CDR3: CASSHVQDEQFF
DNA: TGCGCCAGCAGCCATGTACAGGATGAGCAGTTCTTC

J: TRBJ2-7
V: TRBV2
size: .
D: .
CDR3: CASGQTNEQYF
DNA: TGTGCCAGCGGACAGACGAACGAGCAGTACTTC

J: TRBJ2-4
V: TRBV18
size: .
D: TRBD2
CDR3: CASRGGDKNIQYF
DNA: TGTGCCAGCCGCGGGGGAGACAAAAACATTCAGTACTTC

J: TRBJ2-3
V: TRBV5-8
size: .
D: .
CDR3: CASSLAGSVGADTQYF
DNA: TGTGCCAGCAGCTTGGCCGGGTCCGTGGGCGCAGATACGCAGTATTTT

J: TRBJ2-4
V: TRBV6-1
size: once
D: .
CDR3: CASTLSHKNIQYF
DNA: TGTGCCAGCACCTTAAGCCACAAAAACATTCAGTACTTC

J: TRBJ2-1
V: TRBV28
size: few
D: TRBD1
CDR3: CASSLDRQGGRQGQFF
DNA: TGTGCCAGCAGTTTAGACCGACAGGGCGGGCGGCAGGGGCAGTTCTTC